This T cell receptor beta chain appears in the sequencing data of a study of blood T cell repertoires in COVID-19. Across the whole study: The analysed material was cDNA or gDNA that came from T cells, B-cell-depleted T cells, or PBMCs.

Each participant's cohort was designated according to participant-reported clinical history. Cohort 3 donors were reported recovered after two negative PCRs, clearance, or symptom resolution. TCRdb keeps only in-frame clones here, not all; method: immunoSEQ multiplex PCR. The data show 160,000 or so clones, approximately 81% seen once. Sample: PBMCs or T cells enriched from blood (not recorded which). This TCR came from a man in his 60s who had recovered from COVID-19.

Written as DNA, the CDR3 is TGTGCCAGCAGCCTGGGACTAGCGGGAGGGCCCGGGCAGTACTTC. Translating it yields CASSLGLAGGPGQYF. This sequence joins TRBV5-4 and TRBJ2-7; 16 positions match TRBD2. CDR3 length equals 15 residues. Germline lookup yields CDR1 SGHNT and CDR2 YYREEE (reference sequence). After removal of 4 bases from V and 9 bases from J, the junction contained 7 bases not matched to a gene.